This T cell receptor (beta chain) was sequenced for a study of T cells in Graves' hyperthyroidism and ophthalmopathy. Amplification of TCR beta CDR3 regions was performed using RNA transcripts as template. HTBI primers were employed in a first-round RT-PCR of the TCR CDR3. MiXCR, applied by TCRdb to the multiplex PCR reads, yields one record per CDR3 protein. The sample yields a few hundred thousand distinct CDR3 sequences, around 15% seen once. Germline V lookup: CDR1 SQVTM, CDR2 ANQGSEA. There are 13 residues in the CDR3. The V gene lost 5 bases and the J gene lost 3 bases, with 12 bases spanning the gap. This clonotype was found a few times.

This sequence was found in a woman aged 25 to 39 with Graves' ophthalmopathy. The sample was blood. This rearrangement joins TRBV29-1 to TRBJ2-3, with D possibly TRBD2 on 5 matching bases. The CDR3 nucleotides are TGCAGCGTTTCTAGCCGGCTGACAGATACGCAGTATTTT. Translating it yields CSVSSRLTDTQYF.